A single T cell receptor beta chain is shown here with its context. The data belong to a study of shared clonotypes between healthy human individuals. Each donor was a Caucasian adult residing in Nashville, Tennessee. How the authors handled the data: ImmunoSEQ output lacked quality scores and full-length reads, limiting matched filtering. Method: immunoSEQ multiplex PCR; TCRdb's copy keeps in-frame clones and lacks some. The DNA gave D and trimming, while V, J and clone size come from that table. The repertoire holds over a million clones, with approximately 98% as singletons. V lost 1 base, J lost 7 bases, and 8 bases lay in between. Germline loops: CDR1 SNHLY, CDR2 FYNNEI. The CDR3 length is 13 residues.

What was sequenced was naive CD4+ T cells sorted from blood. The subset here: CD45RA+ positively selected. This TCR derives from a man aged 25-45 years in good health. The chain joins TRBV2 to TRBJ1-5; D is unresolved. This CDR3 is CASSEGGSQPQHF. The CDR3 nucleotides are TGTGCCAGCAGTGAAGGGGGTAGCCAGCCCCAGCATTTT.